The 10 T cell receptor beta chains below were found in one sample sequenced in a study of blood T cell repertoires in COVID-19. Method: immunoSEQ multiplex PCR; TCRdb's copy keeps in-frame clones and lacks some. Here the sample spans hundreds of thousands of clones, roughly four fifths being singletons. The sequencing sample was made of peripheral blood. All receptors come from an elderly woman with acute or convalescent COVID-19.

The rearrangement links TRBV21-1 to TRBJ1-2. TRBV21-1 is labeled a pseudogene. The CDR3 is 17 residues long. This chain's CDR3 is CASRAGDRPDFSYGYTF. The CDR3 DNA follows: TGTGCCAGCAGAGCGGGGGACAGACCCGACTTCTCATATGGCTACACCTTC.

The J gene is TRBJ2-1, the V gene TRBV4-2; TRBD2 matches at 11 bases. CDR3 length: 15 residues. Trimming at V came to 3 bases and at J to 4 bases, leaving 2 bases not matched to a gene. Germline V gene data show CDR1 as LGHNA and CDR2 as YNFKEQ. The CDR3, as DNA: TGTGCCAGCAGCCAGCGACTAGCGGGATACAATGAGCAGTTCTTC. This encodes CASSQRLAGYNEQFF.

The V gene is TRBV9, the J gene TRBJ2-1; 14 positions match TRBD2. Germline CDR1 SGDLS, CDR2 YYNGEE. The junction had 7 bases not matched to a gene; V was cut back by 2 bases and J by 6 bases. This CDR3 has 17 amino acids. CDR3 DNA: TGTGCCAGCAGCGTGGATTCCGGGACTAGCGGGAGCAATGAGCAGTTCTTC. The encoded protein is CASSVDSGTSGSNEQFF. The whole variable domain, remainder taken from reference TRBV9 and TRBJ2-1, is DSGVTQTPKHLITATGQRVTLRCSPRSGDLSVYWYQQSLDQGLQFLIQYYNGEERAKGNILERFSAQQFPDLHSELNLSSLELGDSALYFCASSVDSGTSGSNEQFFGPGTRLTVL.

The chain has TRBV4-3 and TRBJ2-3, with 10 bases aligning to TRBD2. The CDR3 loop spans 17 amino acids. Germline CDR1 and CDR2: LGHNA and YSLEER. V shed 4 bases, J shed 2 bases, and the junction held 9 bases outside the gene matches. CDR3 amino acids: CASSLHVAGGLTDTQYF. In nucleotides, the CDR3 is TGCGCCAGCAGCCTCCATGTAGCGGGGGGACTCACAGATACGCAGTATTTT.

V is TRBV23-1 and J is TRBJ1-5; a possible D gene is TRBD1 (5 bases). TRBV23-1 is marked as an open reading frame, function uncertain. V shed 8 bases and J shed 7 bases, with 27 bases lying between them. The length of the CDR3 is 17 residues. Here the CDR3 reads CASGAGGFQGLRQPQHF. CDR3 sequence (DNA): TGCGCCAGCGGAGCAGGTGGTTTCCAGGGCCTTAGGCAGCCCCAGCATTTT.

This clone was counted a single time. This rearrangement joins TRBV18 to TRBJ1-1; 8 nucleotides agree with TRBD1. Trimming at V came to 3 bases and at J to 1 base, leaving 4 bases not matched to a gene. This CDR3 contains 15 residues. CDR1 and CDR2 from the germline V gene are KGHSH and LQKENI. The CDR3 nucleotides are TGTGCCAGCTCACCCTACGGGACAGGGAACACTGAAGCTTTCTTT. The encoded protein is CASSPYGTGNTEAFF.

The V and J genes are TRBV9 and TRBJ1-1; 8 nucleotides match TRBD1. The germline V gene encodes CDR1 SGDLS and CDR2 YYNGEE. The CDR3 is 13 amino acids. With V trimmed by 3 bases and J by 3 bases, 1 base remained unmatched. The CDR3 nucleotides read TGTGCCAGCAGCGCGACAGGGGACACTGAAGCTTTCTTT. Residues: CASSATGDTEAFF.

Concerning this clone: The identical CDR3 is also encoded by other nucleotide sequences in the sample. The genes are TRBV9 and TRBJ2-7; 11 bases agree with TRBD2. Germline CDR1 SGDLS, CDR2 YYNGEE. The CDR3 consists of 15 residues. Unmatched junction bases numbered 3, after V lost 0 bases and J lost 4 bases. CDR3 residues: CASSVGLAGGYEQYF. CDR3 bases: TGTGCCAGCAGCGTAGGGCTAGCGGGAGGTTACGAGCAGTACTTC.

The chain is built from TRBV24-1 and TRBJ2-7; 14 nucleotides line up with TRBD2. The CDR3 runs to 16 residues. Trimming cost V 1 base and J 4 bases; bases outside gene matches: 2. The germline gives CDR1 KGHDR, CDR2 SFDVKD. The CDR3 loop is CATSDFGTSGSYEQYF. CDR3 DNA sequence: TGTGCCACCAGTGATTTCGGGACTAGCGGGAGTTACGAGCAGTACTTC.

This clone was seen only once. The chain joins TRBV4-2 to TRBJ1-4, with 8 bases matching TRBD1. Germline-derived CDR1 and CDR2 are LGHNA and YNFKEQ. The V and J ends lost 3 bases and 7 bases, in that order; junction bases with no gene match: 10. The CDR3 loop spans 16 amino acids. The CDR3 sequence is CASSHTRGREGEKLFF. CDR3 nucleotides: TGTGCCAGCAGCCATACCAGGGGGCGCGAAGGTGAAAAACTGTTTTTT.